This T cell receptor beta chain came from a study of neurological immune-mediated disorders. Whole-study results and caveats: With the multiple sclerosis repertoire cluster, none of the clinical or MRI features showed an association.

From 2 million PBMCs stored at -80 C, the unsorted libraries were generated. V shed 5 bases and J 2 bases; nucleotides not matched to a gene: 7. Germline assignment: CDR1 SEHNR and CDR2 FQNEAQ (reference sequence). The CDR3 totals 16 residues. This clonotype was picked up many times. Its specificity is unknown. Synthesis of cDNA used 5'RACE (with 10-nucleotide random UMIs). TCRdb analysed the 5' RACE reads with MiXCR anew, one entry per CDR3 protein. Among 54,000 or so distinct CDR3 sequences listed, around 3.5% were seen once. The sequencing sample was made of PBMCs. This TCR was recovered from a woman aged 25 to 39 with multiple sclerosis. V usage is TRBV7-9 and J usage is TRBJ2-4; 9 bases map to TRBD1. CDR3 loop: CASSPSGTGTKNIQYF. The CDR3 DNA reads as TGTGCCAGCAGCCCCTCCGGGACAGGGACCAAAAACATTCAGTACTTC.